The clone carrying this TCR beta chain was counted once. The record originates from a study of blood T cell repertoires in COVID-19. Sequencing used immunoSEQ multiplex PCR; TCRdb keeps in-frame clones, though not all of them. This table holds about 74,000 clones, around three quarters found once. CDR1 is LGHNA, CDR2 YSLEER, per germline. The CDR3 extends over 13 amino acids. Trimming removed 0 bases at V and 5 bases at J, with 7 bases between. This TCR was sampled from a human donor in a cohort sampled during active COVID-19. The sequenced material came from peripheral blood. The J gene is TRBJ2-5, the V gene TRBV4-3; D remains unclear. The DNA for the CDR3 is TGCGCCAGCAGCCAAGATTTACGGGAGACCCAGTACTTC. It specifies CASSQDLRETQYF.